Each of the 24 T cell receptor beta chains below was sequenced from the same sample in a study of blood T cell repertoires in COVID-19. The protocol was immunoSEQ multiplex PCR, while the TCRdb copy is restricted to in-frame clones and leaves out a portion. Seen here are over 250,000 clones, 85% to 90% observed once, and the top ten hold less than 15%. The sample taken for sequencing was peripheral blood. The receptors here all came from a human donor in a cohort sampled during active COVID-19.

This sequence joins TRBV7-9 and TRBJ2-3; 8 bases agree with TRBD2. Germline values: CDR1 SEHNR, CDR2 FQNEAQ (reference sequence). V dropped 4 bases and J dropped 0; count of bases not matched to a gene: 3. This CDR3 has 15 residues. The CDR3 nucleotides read TGTGCCAGCAGCTATAGCGGGATTAGCACAGATACGCAGTATTTT. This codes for CASSYSGISTDTQYF.

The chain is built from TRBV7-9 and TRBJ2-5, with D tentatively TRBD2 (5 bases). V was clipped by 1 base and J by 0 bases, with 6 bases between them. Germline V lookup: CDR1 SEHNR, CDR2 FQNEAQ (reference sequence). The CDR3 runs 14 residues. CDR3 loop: CASSLGLNQETQYF. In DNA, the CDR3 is TGTGCCAGCAGCTTAGGACTAAACCAAGAGACCCAGTACTTC. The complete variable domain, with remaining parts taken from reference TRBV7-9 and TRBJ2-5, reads DTGVSQNPRHKITKRGQNVTFRCDPISEHNRLYWYRQTLGQGPEFLTYFQNEAQLEKSRLLSDRFSAERPKGSFSTLEIQRTEQGDSAMYLCASSLGLNQETQYFGPGTRLLVL.

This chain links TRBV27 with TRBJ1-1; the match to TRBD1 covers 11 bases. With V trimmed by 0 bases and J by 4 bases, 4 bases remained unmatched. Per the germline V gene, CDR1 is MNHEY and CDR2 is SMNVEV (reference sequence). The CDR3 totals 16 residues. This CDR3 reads CASSLSGTGGFTEAFF. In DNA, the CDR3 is TGTGCCAGCAGTTTATCCGGGACAGGGGGGTTCACTGAAGCTTTCTTT.

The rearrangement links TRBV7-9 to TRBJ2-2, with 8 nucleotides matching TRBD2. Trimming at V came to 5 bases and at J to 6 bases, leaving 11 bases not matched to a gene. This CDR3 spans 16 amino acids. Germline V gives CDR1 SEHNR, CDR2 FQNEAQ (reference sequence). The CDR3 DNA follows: TGTGCCAGCAGCCCTCCGAGGAGGACTAGCCCCGGGGAGCTGTTTTTT. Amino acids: CASSPPRRTSPGELFF.

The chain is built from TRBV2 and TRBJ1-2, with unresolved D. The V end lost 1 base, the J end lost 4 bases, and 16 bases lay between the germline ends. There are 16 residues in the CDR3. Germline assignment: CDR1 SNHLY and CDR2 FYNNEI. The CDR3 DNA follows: TGTGCCAGCAGTGAAGTTTTAGGAGGGTTGGGCTATGGCTACACCTTC. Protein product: CASSEVLGGLGYGYTF.

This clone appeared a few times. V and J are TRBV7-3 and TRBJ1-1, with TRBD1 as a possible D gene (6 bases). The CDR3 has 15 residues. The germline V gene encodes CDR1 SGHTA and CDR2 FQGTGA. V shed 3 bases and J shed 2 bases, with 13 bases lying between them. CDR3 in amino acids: CASSLQGLGNTEAFF. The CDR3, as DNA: TGTGCCAGCAGCTTGCAGGGGTTGGGAAACACTGAAGCTTTCTTT. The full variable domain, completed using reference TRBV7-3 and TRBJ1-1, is GAGVSQTPSNKVTEKGKYVELRCDPISGHTALYWYRQSLGQGPEFLIYFQGTGAADDSGLPNDRFFAVRPEGSVSTLKIQRTERGDSAVYLCASSLQGLGNTEAFFGQGTRLTVV.

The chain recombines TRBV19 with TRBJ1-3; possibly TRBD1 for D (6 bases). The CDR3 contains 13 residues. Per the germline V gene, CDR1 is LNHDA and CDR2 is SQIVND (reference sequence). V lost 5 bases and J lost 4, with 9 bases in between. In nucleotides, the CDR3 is TGTGCCAGTAGTTCCGACAGGGGAAACACCATATATTTT. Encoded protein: CASSSDRGNTIYF.

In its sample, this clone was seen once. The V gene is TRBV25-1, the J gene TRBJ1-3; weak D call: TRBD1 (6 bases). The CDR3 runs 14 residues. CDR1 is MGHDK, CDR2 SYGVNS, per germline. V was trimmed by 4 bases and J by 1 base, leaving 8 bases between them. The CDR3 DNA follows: TGTGCCAGCAGTGCAACAGGGTCTGGAAACACCATATATTTT. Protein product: CASSATGSGNTIYF.

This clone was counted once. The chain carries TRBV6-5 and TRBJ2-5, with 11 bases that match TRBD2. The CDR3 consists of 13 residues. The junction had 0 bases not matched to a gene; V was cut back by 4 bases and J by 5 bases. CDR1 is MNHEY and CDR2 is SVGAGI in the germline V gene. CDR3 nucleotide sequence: TGTGCCAGCAGTTTAGCGGGAGGGGAGACCCAGTACTTC. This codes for CASSLAGGETQYF.

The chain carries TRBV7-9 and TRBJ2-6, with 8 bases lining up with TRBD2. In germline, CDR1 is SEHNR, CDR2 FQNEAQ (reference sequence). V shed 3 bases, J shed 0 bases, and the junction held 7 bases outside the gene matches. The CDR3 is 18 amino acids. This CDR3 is CASSFGGVQVSGANVLTF. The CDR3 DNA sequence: TGTGCCAGCAGCTTCGGGGGGGTACAAGTCTCTGGGGCCAACGTCCTGACTTTC.

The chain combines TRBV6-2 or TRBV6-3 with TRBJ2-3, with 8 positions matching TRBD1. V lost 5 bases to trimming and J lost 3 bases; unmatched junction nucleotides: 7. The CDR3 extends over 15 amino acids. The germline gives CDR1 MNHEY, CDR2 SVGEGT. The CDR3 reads CASSARGTGTDTQYF. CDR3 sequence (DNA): TGTGCCAGCAGTGCTAGAGGGACAGGAACAGATACGCAGTATTTT.

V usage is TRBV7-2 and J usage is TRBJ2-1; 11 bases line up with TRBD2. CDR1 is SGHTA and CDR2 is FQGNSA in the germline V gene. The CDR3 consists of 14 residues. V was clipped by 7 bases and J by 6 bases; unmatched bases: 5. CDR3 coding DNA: TGTGCCAGCACCCTAGCGGGAGGAGGCAATGAGCAGTTCTTC. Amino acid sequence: CASTLAGGGNEQFF.

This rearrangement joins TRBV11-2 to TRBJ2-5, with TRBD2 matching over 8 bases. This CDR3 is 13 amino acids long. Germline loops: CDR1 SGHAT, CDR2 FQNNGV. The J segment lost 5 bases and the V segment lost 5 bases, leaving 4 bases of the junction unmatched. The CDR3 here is CASSPGGWETQYF. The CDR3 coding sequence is TGTGCCAGCAGCCCGGGGGGGTGGGAGACCCAGTACTTC.

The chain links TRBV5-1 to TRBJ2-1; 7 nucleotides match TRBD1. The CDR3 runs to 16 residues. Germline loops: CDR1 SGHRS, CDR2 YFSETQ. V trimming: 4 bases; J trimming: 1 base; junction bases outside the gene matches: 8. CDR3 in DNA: TGCGCCAGCAGCGGACTTGAGGGGGCATCCTACAATGAGCAGTTCTTC. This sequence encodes CASSGLEGASYNEQFF. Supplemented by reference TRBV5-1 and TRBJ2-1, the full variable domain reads KAGVTQTPRYLIKTRGQQVTLSCSPISGHRSVSWYQQTPGQGLQFLFEYFSETQRNKGNFPGRFSGRQFSNSRSEMNVSTLELGDSALYLCASSGLEGASYNEQFFGPGTRLTVL.

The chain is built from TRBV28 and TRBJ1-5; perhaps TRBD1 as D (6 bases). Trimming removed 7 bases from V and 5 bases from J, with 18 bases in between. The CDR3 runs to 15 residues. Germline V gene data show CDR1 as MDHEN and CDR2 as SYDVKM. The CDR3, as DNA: TGTGCCAGCACCCCTGCGGGGGGCAGCCATCAGCCCCAGCATTTT. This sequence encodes CASTPAGGSHQPQHF.

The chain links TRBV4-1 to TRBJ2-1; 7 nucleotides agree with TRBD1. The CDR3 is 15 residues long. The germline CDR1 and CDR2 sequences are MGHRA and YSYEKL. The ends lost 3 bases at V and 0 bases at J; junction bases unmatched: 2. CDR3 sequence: CASSQTGSSYNEQFF. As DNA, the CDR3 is TGCGCCAGCAGCCAGACAGGGAGCTCCTACAATGAGCAGTTCTTC.

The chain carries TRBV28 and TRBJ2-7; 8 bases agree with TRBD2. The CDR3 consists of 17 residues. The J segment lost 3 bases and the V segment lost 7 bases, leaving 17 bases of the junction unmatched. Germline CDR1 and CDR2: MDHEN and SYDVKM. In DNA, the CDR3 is TGTGCCAGCATGGGCCTAGCGGGTCCCGGGAAAGGCTACGAGCAGTACTTC. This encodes CASMGLAGPGKGYEQYF.

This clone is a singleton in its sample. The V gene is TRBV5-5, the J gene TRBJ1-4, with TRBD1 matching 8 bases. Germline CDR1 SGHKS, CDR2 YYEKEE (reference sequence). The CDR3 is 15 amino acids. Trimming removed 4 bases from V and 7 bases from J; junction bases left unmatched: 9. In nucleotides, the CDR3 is TGTGCCAGCAGCCATGACAGGGGTGTAGGTGAAAAACTGTTTTTT. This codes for CASSHDRGVGEKLFF.

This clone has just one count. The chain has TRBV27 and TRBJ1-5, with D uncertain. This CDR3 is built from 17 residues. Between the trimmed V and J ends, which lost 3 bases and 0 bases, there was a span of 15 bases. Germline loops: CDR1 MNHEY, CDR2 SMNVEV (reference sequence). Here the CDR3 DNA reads TGTGCCAGCAGTTTGAGGTCGAGTCCTATTAGCAATCAGCCCCAGCATTTT. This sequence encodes CASSLRSSPISNQPQHF.

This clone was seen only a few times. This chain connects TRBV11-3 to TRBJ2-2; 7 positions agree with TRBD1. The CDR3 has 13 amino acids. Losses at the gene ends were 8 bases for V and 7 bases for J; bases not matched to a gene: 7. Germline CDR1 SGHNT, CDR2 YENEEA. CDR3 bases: TGTGCCAGCGGGAAAGGGGGCTACGGGGAGCTGTTTTTT. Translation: CASGKGGYGELFF.

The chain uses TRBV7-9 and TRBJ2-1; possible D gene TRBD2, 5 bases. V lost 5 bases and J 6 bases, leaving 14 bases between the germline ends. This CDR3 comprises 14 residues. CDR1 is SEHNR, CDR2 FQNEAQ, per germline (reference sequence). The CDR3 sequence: CASSLPTRSNEQFF. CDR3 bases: TGTGCCAGCAGCCTGCCAACTAGGAGCAATGAGCAGTTCTTC. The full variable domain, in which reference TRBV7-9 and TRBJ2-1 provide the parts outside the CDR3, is DTGVSQNPRHKITKRGQNVTFRCDPISEHNRLYWYRQTLGQGPEFLTYFQNEAQLEKSRLLSDRFSAERPKGSFSTLEIQRTEQGDSAMYLCASSLPTRSNEQFFGPGTRLTVL.

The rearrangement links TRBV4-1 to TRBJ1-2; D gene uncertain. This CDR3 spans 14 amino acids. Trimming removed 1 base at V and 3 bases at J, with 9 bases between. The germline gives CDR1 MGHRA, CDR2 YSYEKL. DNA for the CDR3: TGCGCCAGCAGCCAAGGTTCCGGGGACTATGGCTACACCTTC. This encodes CASSQGSGDYGYTF.

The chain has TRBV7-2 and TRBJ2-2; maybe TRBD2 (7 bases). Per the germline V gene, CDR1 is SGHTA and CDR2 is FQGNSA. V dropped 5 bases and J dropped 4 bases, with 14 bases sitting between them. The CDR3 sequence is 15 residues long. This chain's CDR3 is CASSRGASGTGELFF. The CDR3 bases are TGTGCCAGCAGCCGGGGGGCTAGCGGCACCGGGGAGCTGTTTTTT.

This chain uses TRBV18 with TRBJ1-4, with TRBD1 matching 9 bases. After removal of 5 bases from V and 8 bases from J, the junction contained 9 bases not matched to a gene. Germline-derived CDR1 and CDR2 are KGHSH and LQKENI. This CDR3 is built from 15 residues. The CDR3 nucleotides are TGTGCCAGCTCAAACAGGGGGCTTGAAACGGAAAAACTGTTTTTT. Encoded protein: CASSNRGLETEKLFF.